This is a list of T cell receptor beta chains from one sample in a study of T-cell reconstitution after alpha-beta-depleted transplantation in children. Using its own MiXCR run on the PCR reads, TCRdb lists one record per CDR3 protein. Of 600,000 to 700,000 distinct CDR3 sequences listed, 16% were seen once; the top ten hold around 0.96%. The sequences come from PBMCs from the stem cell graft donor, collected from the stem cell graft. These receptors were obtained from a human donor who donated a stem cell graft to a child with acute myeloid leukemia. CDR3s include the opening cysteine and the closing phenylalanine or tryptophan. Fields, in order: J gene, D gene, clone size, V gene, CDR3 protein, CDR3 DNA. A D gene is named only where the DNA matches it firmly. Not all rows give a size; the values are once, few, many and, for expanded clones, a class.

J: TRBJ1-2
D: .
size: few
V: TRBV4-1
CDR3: CASSYGWGAGGYTF
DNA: TGCGCCAGCAGCTACGGGTGGGGGGCAGGAGGCTACACCTTC

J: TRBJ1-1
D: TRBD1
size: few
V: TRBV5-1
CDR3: CASSSTGDVGTEAFF
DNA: TGCGCCAGCAGCTCAACAGGGGACGTCGGGACTGAAGCTTTCTTT

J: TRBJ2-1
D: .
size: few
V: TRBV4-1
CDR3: CASSPLIDDNEQFF
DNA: TGCGCCAGCAGCCCACTAATAGATGACAATGAGCAGTTCTTC

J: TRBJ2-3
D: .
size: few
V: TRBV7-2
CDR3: CASSSAVPGGGTQYF
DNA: TGTGCCAGCAGCTCGGCGGTCCCCGGTGGTGGTACGCAGTATTTT

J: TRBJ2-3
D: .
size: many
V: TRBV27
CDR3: CASSFSGDTDTQYF
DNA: TGTGCCAGCAGTTTCAGTGGGGACACAGATACGCAGTATTTT

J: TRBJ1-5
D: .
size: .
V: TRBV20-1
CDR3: CSAQRGGEEMPQHF
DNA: TGCAGTGCTCAGAGGGGAGGGGAGGAGATGCCCCAGCATTTT

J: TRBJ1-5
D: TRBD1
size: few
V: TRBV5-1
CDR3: CASSLTGGLNQPQHF
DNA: TGCGCCAGCAGCTTGACAGGGGGACTAAATCAGCCCCAGCATTTT

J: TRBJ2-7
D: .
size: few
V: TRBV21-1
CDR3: CASSTLWYEQYF
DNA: TGTGCCAGCAGCACCCTTTGGTACGAGCAGTACTTC

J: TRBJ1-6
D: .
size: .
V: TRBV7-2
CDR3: CASSLVHRVDPLHF
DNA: TGTGCCAGCAGCTTAGTACACCGTGTAGACCCCCTCCACTTT

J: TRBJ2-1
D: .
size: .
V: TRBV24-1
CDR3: CATSDPGSSYNEQFF
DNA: TGTGCCACCAGTGATCCTGGGAGCTCCTACAATGAGCAGTTCTTC

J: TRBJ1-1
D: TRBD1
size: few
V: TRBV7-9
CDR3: CASSFVRGDTEAFF
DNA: TGTGCCAGCAGCTTTGTCAGGGGGGACACTGAAGCTTTCTTT

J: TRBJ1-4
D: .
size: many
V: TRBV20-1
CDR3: CSARPLGNEKLFF
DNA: TGCAGTGCTAGACCTCTCGGGAATGAAAAACTGTTTTTT

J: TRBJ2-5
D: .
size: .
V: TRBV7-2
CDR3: CASSSKGWVSQETQYF
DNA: TGTGCCAGCAGCTCCAAGGGGTGGGTTTCACAAGAGACCCAGTACTTC

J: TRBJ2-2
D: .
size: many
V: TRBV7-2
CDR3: CASSLGAGTPNTGELFF
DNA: TGTGCCAGCAGCTTAGGAGCAGGGACTCCGAACACCGGGGAGCTGTTTTTT

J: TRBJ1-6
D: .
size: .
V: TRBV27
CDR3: CASSFGMNNSPLHF
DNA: TGTGCCAGCAGTTTCGGAATGAATAATTCACCCCTCCACTTT

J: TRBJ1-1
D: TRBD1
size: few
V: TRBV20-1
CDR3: CSAPNRGRTEAFF
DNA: TGCAGTGCCCCAAATAGGGGGCGGACTGAAGCTTTCTTT

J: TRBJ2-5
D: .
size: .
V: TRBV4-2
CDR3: CASSQDFAGQETQYF
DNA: TGTGCCAGCAGCCAAGACTTTGCAGGACAAGAGACCCAGTACTTC

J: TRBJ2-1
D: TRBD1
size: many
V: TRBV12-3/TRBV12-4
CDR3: CASSSTGYEQFF
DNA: TGTGCCAGCAGTTCGACAGGGTATGAGCAGTTCTTC

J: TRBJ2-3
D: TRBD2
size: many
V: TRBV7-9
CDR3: CASSLDAGGASTDTQYF
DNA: TGTGCCAGCAGCTTAGATGCGGGGGGCGCTAGCACAGATACGCAGTATTTT

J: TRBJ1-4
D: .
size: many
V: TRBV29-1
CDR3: CSVLAGRSPPNEKLFF
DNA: TGCAGCGTGCTCGCGGGACGCTCCCCCCCGAATGAAAAACTGTTTTTT

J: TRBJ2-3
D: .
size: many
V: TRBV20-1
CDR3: CSARPERDTQYF
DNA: TGCAGTGCTAGACCCGAAAGAGATACGCAGTATTTT

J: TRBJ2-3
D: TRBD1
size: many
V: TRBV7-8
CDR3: CASSLATGAVADTQYF
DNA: TGTGCCAGCAGCTTAGCGACAGGGGCCGTCGCAGATACGCAGTATTTT

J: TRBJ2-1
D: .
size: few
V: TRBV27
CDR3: CASTRRGGTYNEQFF
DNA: TGTGCCAGCACCCGGAGGGGGGGGACCTACAATGAGCAGTTCTTC

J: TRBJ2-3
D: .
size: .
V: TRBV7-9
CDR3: CASSLRLDDTQYF
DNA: TGTGCCAGCAGCTTAAGGCTAGATGATACGCAGTATTTT

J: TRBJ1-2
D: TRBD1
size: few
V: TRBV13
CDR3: CASSLSSTGANYGYTF
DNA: TGTGCCAGCAGCTTAAGTTCGACAGGGGCCAACTATGGCTACACCTTC

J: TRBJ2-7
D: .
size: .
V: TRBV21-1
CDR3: CASSKARNRGYEQYF
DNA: TGTGCCAGCAGCAAAGCCCGGAACAGGGGCTACGAGCAGTACTTC

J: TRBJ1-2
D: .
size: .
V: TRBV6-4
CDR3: CASSEREPLGYGYTF
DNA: TGTGCCAGCAGTGAACGGGAGCCCCTCGGCTATGGCTACACCTTC

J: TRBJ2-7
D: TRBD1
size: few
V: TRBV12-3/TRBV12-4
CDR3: CASTTGDGAAYEQYF
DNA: TGTGCCAGCACAACAGGGGACGGTGCGGCCTACGAGCAGTACTTC

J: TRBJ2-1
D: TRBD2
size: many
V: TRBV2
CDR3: CASRGTSPNEQFF
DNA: TGTGCCAGCAGGGGGACTAGTCCTAATGAGCAGTTCTTC

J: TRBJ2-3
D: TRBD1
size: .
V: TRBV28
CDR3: CASSLLDRVDTQYF
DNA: TGTGCCAGCAGTCTCCTCGACAGGGTGGATACGCAGTATTTT

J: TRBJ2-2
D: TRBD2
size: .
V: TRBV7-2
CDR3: CASSRTSGAVGELFF
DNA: TGTGCCAGCAGCCGGACTAGCGGGGCCGTCGGGGAGCTGTTTTTT

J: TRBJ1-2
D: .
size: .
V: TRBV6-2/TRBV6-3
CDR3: CASSYSSSAYGYTF
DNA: TGTGCCAGCAGTTACTCGAGTTCGGCCTATGGCTACACCTTC

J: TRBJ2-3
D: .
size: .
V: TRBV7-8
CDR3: CASSVATGTQYF
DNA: TGTGCCAGCAGCGTGGCAACCGGGACGCAGTATTTT

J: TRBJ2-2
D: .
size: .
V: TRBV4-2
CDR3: CASTLQSNTGELFF
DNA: TGTGCCAGCACCTTACAGTCGAACACCGGGGAGCTGTTTTTT

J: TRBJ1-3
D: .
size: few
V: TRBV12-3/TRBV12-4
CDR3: CASSLLDRRGNTIYF
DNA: TGTGCCAGCAGTTTACTCGACAGAAGAGGAAACACCATATATTTT

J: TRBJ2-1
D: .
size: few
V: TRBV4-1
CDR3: CASSQGVWRITSLNNEQFF
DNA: TGCGCCAGCAGCCAAGGGGTATGGAGGATTACAAGTTTGAACAATGAGCAGTTCTTC

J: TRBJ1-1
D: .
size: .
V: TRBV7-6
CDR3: CASSLVGPGPMNTEAFF
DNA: TGTGCCAGCAGCTTAGTAGGCCCGGGGCCCATGAACACTGAAGCTTTCTTT

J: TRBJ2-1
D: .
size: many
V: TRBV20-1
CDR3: CSARDPQGYNEQFF
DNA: TGCAGTGCTAGAGACCCACAGGGCTACAATGAGCAGTTCTTC

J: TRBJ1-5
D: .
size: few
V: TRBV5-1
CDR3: CASSLEGFGQPQHF
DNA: TGCGCCAGCAGCTTGGAAGGGTTCGGTCAGCCCCAGCATTTT

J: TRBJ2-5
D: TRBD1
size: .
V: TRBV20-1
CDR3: CSAIPPGQGETQYF
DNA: TGCAGTGCTATCCCACCGGGACAGGGGGAGACCCAGTACTTC

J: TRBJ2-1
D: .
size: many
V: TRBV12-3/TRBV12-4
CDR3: CASSSLGGSSYNEQFF
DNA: TGTGCCAGCAGTTCGTTGGGGGGAAGTTCCTACAATGAGCAGTTCTTC

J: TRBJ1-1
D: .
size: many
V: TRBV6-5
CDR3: CASSYSGGDTEAFF
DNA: TGTGCCAGCAGTTACTCTGGAGGAGACACTGAAGCTTTCTTT

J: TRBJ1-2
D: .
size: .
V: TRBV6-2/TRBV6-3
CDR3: CASSYGRASYGYTF
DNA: TGTGCCAGCAGTTACGGCAGGGCGAGCTATGGCTACACCTTC

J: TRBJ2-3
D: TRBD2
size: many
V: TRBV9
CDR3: CASSGLAGGPDTQYF
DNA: TGTGCCAGCAGTGGACTAGCGGGGGGCCCGGATACGCAGTATTTT

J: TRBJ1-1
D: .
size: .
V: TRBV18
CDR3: CASSPSRKDTEAFF
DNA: TGTGCCAGCTCACCATCTAGGAAGGACACTGAAGCTTTCTTT

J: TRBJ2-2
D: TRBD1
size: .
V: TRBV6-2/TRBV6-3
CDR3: CAGGQGLPPGELFF
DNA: TGTGCCGGTGGACAGGGGCTTCCCCCCGGGGAGCTGTTTTTT

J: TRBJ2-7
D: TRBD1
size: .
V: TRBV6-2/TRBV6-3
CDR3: CASRKTGTGINEQYF
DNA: TGTGCCAGCAGGAAAACCGGGACAGGGATAAACGAGCAGTACTTC

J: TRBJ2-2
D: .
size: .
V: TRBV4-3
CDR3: CASSQTSPYGELFF
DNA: TGCGCCAGCAGCCAAACGTCACCTTACGGGGAGCTGTTTTTT

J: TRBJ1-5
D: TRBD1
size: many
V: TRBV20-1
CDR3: CSAQRTGRDQPQHF
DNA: TGCAGTGCTCAACGGACAGGGAGGGATCAGCCCCAGCATTTT

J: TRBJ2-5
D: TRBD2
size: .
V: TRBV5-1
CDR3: CASSSPGLAVGTQYF
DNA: TGCGCCAGCAGCTCGCCGGGACTAGCGGTCGGGACCCAGTACTTC

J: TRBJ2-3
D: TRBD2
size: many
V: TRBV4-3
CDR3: CASSQDRGGNTDTQYF
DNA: TGCGCCAGCAGCCAAGATCGCGGGGGAAACACAGATACGCAGTATTTT